The entry that follows covers one TCR beta chain sequence. Its antigen is still unknown. The CDR3 contains 14 residues. Per the germline V gene, CDR1 is SGHTA and CDR2 is FQGNSA. The V gene lost 5 bases and the J gene lost 4 bases, with 14 bases spanning the gap. The source of the sample is a study of OX40 agonist ivuxolimab in advanced cancers. Study-level information: Dosing consisted of intravenous ivuxolimab at 0.01 to 10 mg/kg every 2 weeks.

Findings and caveats of the study: CD4+ and CD8+ T cells in blood underwent clonal expansion by week 6 at 0.1 to 3.0 mg/kg.

The repertoire was sequenced with immunoSEQ multiplex PCR; TCRdb's copy has only in-frame clones and lacks some. The table includes about 84,000 clones, 84% detected once. The receptor was derived from an adult with an advanced solid tumor such as melanoma, head and neck, liver or kidney cancer. Here the sequenced sample was CD4+ or CD8+ T cells sorted from blood, taken in a trial of the OX40 agonist ivuxolimab. The chain is built from TRBV7-2 and TRBJ2-5; unclear D gene. The CDR3 region is CASSPLNVGETQYF. CDR3 sequence (DNA): TGTGCCAGCAGCCCTCTAAACGTAGGAGAGACCCAGTACTTC.